This T cell receptor (beta chain) was sequenced for a study of blood T cell repertoires in COVID-19. Study background: The cDNA or gDNA used as material had been derived from T cells, B-cell-depleted T cells, or PBMCs.

Using immunoSEQ multiplex PCR, the repertoire was profiled, and TCRdb retains in-frame clones only, with some absent. Of 120,000 to 150,000 clones listed, about 87% were seen once; the top ten hold approximately 9%. V was shortened by 3 bases and J by 6 bases, with 5 bases between the two germline ends. The CDR3 runs 12 residues. The sample was peripheral blood. The gene calls are TRBV12-3 or TRBV12-4 and TRBJ2-2, with unresolved D. This clonotype was obtained from a woman between 45 and 65 years old with active or convalescent COVID-19. In DNA, the CDR3 is TGTGCCAGCAGTTTGTCATCCGGGGAGCTGTTTTTT. It specifies CASSLSSGELFF.